This TCR beta chain appears in the sequencing data of a study of shared clonotypes between healthy human individuals. At the level of the study: Ranging from 18 to 49 in age, donors were two women and three men. Overall study results and limits: Clonotypes which were not shared had lower generation probabilities than clonotypes that all four donors shared.

As regards this clone: Its antigen remains unidentified.

CDR1 ENHRY and CDR2 SYGVKD come from the germline V gene. The ends were cut back, 6 bases at V and 0 bases at J, with 15 bases in the middle. The CDR3 is 16 amino acids. In the CD4+ fraction, cells were divided into CD45RA+ naive and CD45RA-negative memory subsets. At the deep level, the assay was run. Assay used: immunoSEQ multiplex PCR; TCRdb lists only in-frame clones, some missing. Of over 850,000 clones in the sample, approximately 80% were seen once. Sequenced material: memory CD4+ T cells from PBMCs. Specified subset: CD45RA-negative fraction. The origin of this receptor is a young man in good health. Some clones in this sample may be carry-over from other donors' samples. The V gene is TRBV10-3, the J gene TRBJ2-1, with D perhaps matching TRBD2 (6 bases). CDR3 coding DNA: TGTGCCATCAGGATTAGCGGAGGGAGCTCCTACAATGAGCAGTTCTTC. This translates into CAIRISGGSSYNEQFF.